This T cell receptor (beta chain) was captured in a study of blood T cell repertoires in COVID-19. Overall study: Italy, Spain and the United States were the sources of the convalescent and acute COVID-19 samples.

The length of the CDR3 is 14 residues. Germline loops: CDR1 SGHAT, CDR2 FQNNGV. Comments on this clone: The junction does not match germline at one end; this may be a read error. The same CDR3 also results from other DNA sequences found in this sample.

Generated by immunoSEQ multiplex PCR, the TCRdb table keeps only in-frame clones and is missing some. The sample contains more than 300,000 clones, more than 75% of which appear only once. Participant age was roughly 18 to 95 years, and participants resided in approximately 24 US areas. Assignment of participants to cohorts was predicated upon participant-reported clinical history. Sequenced: PBMCs or T cells enriched from blood (not recorded which). The clonotype originates from a woman younger than 30 who had recovered from COVID-19. This rearrangement joins TRBV11-2 to TRBJ2-7, with 14 positions matching TRBD2. The CDR3: CASSFGTSGGYVIF. The DNA for the CDR3 is TGTGCCAGCAGCTTTGGGACTAGCGGGGGATATGTGATCTTC.